This entry concerns a single T cell receptor (beta chain). This entry belongs to a study of shared clonotypes between healthy human individuals. Sequenced by immunoSEQ multiplex PCR; TCRdb stores in-frame clones only, minus some. The data contain roughly 640,000 clones, less than 98% of them seen just once; the ten biggest clones take up 0.045% to 0.07%. This CDR3 spans 17 amino acids. Germline values: CDR1 SGHRS, CDR2 YFSETQ. Trimming removed 4 bases from V and 2 bases from J, with 16 bases in between. This rearrangement joins TRBV5-1 to TRBJ2-6, with D possibly TRBD2 on 7 matching bases. This sequence originates from a woman aged 25 to 39 in good health. Material for sequencing was naive CD4+ T cells sorted from blood. Subset indicated: CD45RA+ positively selected. The CDR3, as DNA: TGCGCCAGCAGCCGCCAAGGGGGGGGTGCTGGGGCCAACGTCCTGACTTTC. It yields the protein CASSRQGGGAGANVLTF.